This is a list of T cell receptor beta chains from one sample in a study of shared clonotypes between healthy human individuals. Only in-frame clones appear in the TCRdb table, and some are missing; sequencing was by immunoSEQ multiplex PCR. The sample includes a few million clones, just over 90% of them seen just once. The sequencing input was naive CD4+ T cells from PBMCs. Every receptor here comes from a man aged 18 to 29 in good health. Some clones in this sample may be carry-over from other donors' samples. CDR3s include the opening cysteine and the closing phenylalanine or tryptophan. The order of the fields is clone size, J gene, D gene, V gene, CDR3 DNA, CDR3 protein. D genes are given only for firm matches. The size field is filled for only some rows; it gives once, few, many or a size class.

- | TRBJ2-2 | - | TRBV7-2 | TGTGCCAGCAGCCGTAGGGGGTCTCGGGCCACCGGGGAGCTGTTTTTT | CASSRRGSRATGELFF
once | TRBJ2-2 | - | TRBV4-2 | TGTGCCAGCAGCCAAGATGGCAGGACCGGGGAGCTGTTTTTT | CASSQDGRTGELFF
once | TRBJ1-1 | - | TRBV5-1 | TGCGCCAGCAGCCCCCTCGGTCCCCTGAACACTGAAGCTTTCTTT | CASSPLGPLNTEAFF
- | TRBJ2-1 | - | TRBV11-2 | TGTGCCAGCACCCTAGGTGTGGCAGGTGGGATAGACAATGAGCAGTTCTTC | CASTLGVAGGIDNEQFF
- | TRBJ2-3 | - | TRBV10-3 | TGTGCCATCGGGAGGGGGGACCTCACAGATACGCAGTATTTT | CAIGRGDLTDTQYF
- | TRBJ1-3 | - | TRBV6-5 | TGTGCCAGCAGTTACTCGAGTTCCAGGGTCGGAAACACCATATATTTT | CASSYSSSRVGNTIYF
- | TRBJ2-3 | - | TRBV19 | TGTGCCAGTAGTATCGCTTCAGCCTCGGGCACAGATACGCAGTATTTT | CASSIASASGTDTQYF
- | TRBJ2-5 | - | TRBV9 | TGTGCCAGCAGCGTAGAGACCAGCGTCGGGACCCAGTACTTC | CASSVETSVGTQYF
- | TRBJ1-1 | - | TRBV5-1 | TGCGCCAGCAGCCATGGGTTCGCCACTGAAGCTTTCTTT | CASSHGFATEAFF
- | TRBJ2-5 | TRBD2 | TRBV5-4 | TGTGCCAGCAGCCTAGGGGGAGCGGGAGGGCCTATAGAGACCCAGTACTTC | CASSLGGAGGPIETQYF
- | TRBJ2-3 | - | TRBV19 | TGTGCCAGTAGTCTCGGAAAACGCACAGATACGCAGTATTTT | CASSLGKRTDTQYF
few | TRBJ1-1 | - | TRBV18 | TGTGCCAGCTCACGGGAGACTGGCCTGAACACTGAAGCTTTCTTT | CASSRETGLNTEAFF
- | TRBJ1-1 | - | TRBV5-4 | TGTGCCAGCAGCCCCAGACCCAATTTGGACACTGAAGCTTTCTTT | CASSPRPNLDTEAFF
few | TRBJ1-2 | - | TRBV19 | TGTGCCAGTAGTATAGCCAGCGTACGCTATGGCTACACCTTC | CASSIASVRYGYTF
- | TRBJ2-1 | TRBD2 | TRBV15 | TGTGCCACCAGCATGGGGGCGGGAGGGCATAGTAGGAATGAGCAGTTCTTC | CATSMGAGGHSRNEQFF
- | TRBJ1-2 | - | TRBV7-9 | TGTGCCAGCAGCTTAGCCCAGGGCCATGGCTACACCTTC | CASSLAQGHGYTF
few | TRBJ1-4 | - | TRBV30 | TGTGCCTGGTCCCCACGGCCTACCTCGGGTGAAAAACTGTTTTTT | CAWSPRPTSGEKLFF
- | TRBJ2-7 | - | TRBV18 | TGTGCCAGCTCACCACCTGGGGTCCCCTACGAGCAGTACTTC | CASSPPGVPYEQYF
- | TRBJ1-3 | - | TRBV10-1 | TGCGCCACCCCGGCCCAAACAGGGTTGTTTGGAAACACCATATATTTT | CATPAQTGLFGNTIYF
- | TRBJ2-5 | - | TRBV27 | TGTGCCAGCAGTCCGAGGGTTCGGGGAAGACAAGAGACCCAGTACTTC | CASSPRVRGRQETQYF
- | TRBJ1-5 | TRBD1 | TRBV15 | TGTGCCACCAGCAGAGGCGACAGGGGAGGCAATCAGCCCCAGCATTTT | CATSRGDRGGNQPQHF
- | TRBJ2-7 | TRBD1 | TRBV7-6 | TGTGCCAGCAGCTTAGGACCGGGACAGACCACCTACGAGCAGTACTTC | CASSLGPGQTTYEQYF
- | TRBJ2-1 | - | TRBV27 | TGTGCCAGCAGTTTCCATTGGGCCAATGAGCAGTTCTTC | CASSFHWANEQFF
- | TRBJ2-7 | - | TRBV30 | TGTGCCTGGAGTGACAGGACGGGGGAGCAGTACTTC | CAWSDRTGEQYF
- | TRBJ1-5 | - | TRBV27 | TGTGCCAGCAGTCCCCACAGGGTCAATCAGCCCCAGCATTTT | CASSPHRVNQPQHF
- | TRBJ1-1 | TRBD1 | TRBV19 | TGTGCCAGTTACCACATCCGGGACAGGGGAAAGAACACTGAAGCTTTCTTT | CASYHIRDRGKNTEAFF
- | TRBJ2-5 | TRBD1 | TRBV5-1 | TGCGCCAGCAGCCAACAGGGGGCCGAGACCCAGTACTTC | CASSQQGAETQYF
- | TRBJ2-2 | TRBD1 | TRBV4-3 | TGCGCCAGCAGCCAACCGGGACAGGGGGAGTGGGCCGGGGAGCTGTTTTTT | CASSQPGQGEWAGELFF
- | TRBJ1-1 | TRBD1 | TRBV5-6 | TGTGCCAAGCCGGGACAGGGCAACACTGAAGCTTTCTTT | CAKPGQGNTEAFF
once | TRBJ2-2 | TRBD2 | TRBV10-3 | TGTGCCATCACTAGCGGAGTCGGGGAGCTGTTTTTT | CAITSGVGELFF
- | TRBJ2-7 | - | TRBV28 | TGTGCCAGCAGTTACCCCATTTGGGCGACTAGCTCCTACGAGCAGTACTTC | CASSYPIWATSSYEQYF
few | TRBJ1-5 | - | TRBV7-9 | TGTGCCAGCAGCTTAACAGGGAAGCCCCAGCATTTT | CASSLTGKPQHF
- | TRBJ1-5 | - | TRBV27 | TGTGCCAGCAGTCCCATATCCCCAGGTTACAGGGACCCTAATCAGCCCCAGCATTTT | CASSPISPGYRDPNQPQHF
- | TRBJ1-2 | - | TRBV6-1 | TGTGCCAGCAGTAACGACAGGACCCTACCGGGCTACACCTTC | CASSNDRTLPGYTF
- | TRBJ2-3 | - | TRBV5-5 | TGTGCCAGCAGCTTGGCCACAGGTGGAGATACGCAGTATTTT | CASSLATGGDTQYF
- | TRBJ2-1 | TRBD2 | TRBV28 | TGTGCCAGCAGAGTAGCGGGAGGGCCCAATGAGCAGTTCTTC | CASRVAGGPNEQFF
- | TRBJ2-3 | - | TRBV2 | - | CASRGRAGLFTDTQYF
- | TRBJ1-1 | - | TRBV2 | TGTGCCAGCAGGAGCAGGGTGGACACTGAAGCTTTCTTT | CASRSRVDTEAFF
- | TRBJ1-5 | - | TRBV19 | TGTGCCAGTAGTATACTTCGCGGCTTCTCCAGGGATCAGCCCCAGCATTTT | CASSILRGFSRDQPQHF
once | TRBJ2-7 | TRBD2 | TRBV5-5 | TGTGCCAGCAGCTTGCGGGCTAGCGGGAGCTACGAGCAGTACTTC | CASSLRASGSYEQYF
- | TRBJ1-1 | - | TRBV7-2 | TGTGCCAGCATCCAAACAGGGCCCACTGAAGCTTTCTTT | CASIQTGPTEAFF
- | TRBJ2-7 | - | TRBV28 | TGTGCCAGCAGTTTAGATCTCCAAGGAGCTTACGAGCAGTACTTC | CASSLDLQGAYEQYF
- | TRBJ2-5 | - | TRBV28 | TGTGCCAGCAGTTTATTCGCTGGGACCCAGTACTTC | CASSLFAGTQYF
- | TRBJ2-1 | - | TRBV7-8 | TGTGCCAGCAGCCCCTCCCGCAATGAGCAGTTCTTC | CASSPSRNEQFF
- | TRBJ2-4 | TRBD1 | TRBV6-5 | TGTGCCAGCGCACAGGGGGCCAAAAACATTCAGTACTTC | CASAQGAKNIQYF
- | TRBJ2-1 | TRBD1 | TRBV10-3 | TGTGCCATCAGTGAAACAGGGGGCTACAATGAGCAGTTCTTC | CAISETGGYNEQFF
- | TRBJ2-1 | TRBD2 | TRBV9 | TGTGCCAGCAGCGAGCTAGCGGGAATCTACAATGAGCAGTTCTTC | CASSELAGIYNEQFF
once | TRBJ2-7 | TRBD2 | TRBV7-8 | TGTGCCAGCAGCTTCGGACTAGCGGGAGCCGAGCAGTACTTC | CASSFGLAGAEQYF
- | TRBJ2-1 | TRBD1 | TRBV25-1 | TGTGCCAGCAGTGGGGACAGGGGGGTAAATGAGCAGTTCTTC | CASSGDRGVNEQFF
- | TRBJ1-1 | TRBD1 | TRBV9 | TGTGCCAGCAGCCAGGACAGGGGGGCTTTGAACACTGAAGCTTTCTTT | CASSQDRGALNTEAFF
- | TRBJ2-1 | - | TRBV29-1 | TGCAGCTCATCGAGCGGCGCCCAAGGAGAGCAGTTCTTC | CSSSSGAQGEQFF
- | TRBJ1-3 | - | TRBV5-1 | TGCGCCAGCAGCTTTGACAGCTCTGGAAACACCATATATTTT | CASSFDSSGNTIYF
- | TRBJ2-3 | - | TRBV7-3 | TGTGCCAGCAGCTTAATACCCCGGGAGACGCAGTATTTT | CASSLIPRETQYF
- | TRBJ2-7 | TRBD2 | TRBV30 | TGTGCCTGCCCCGGGGTAGCGGGAGTCGAGCAGTACTTC | CACPGVAGVEQYF
once | TRBJ1-5 | - | TRBV30 | TGTGCCTGGAGTGTACAGGGTCTAAGGGGGGGCTATAGCAATCAGCCCCAGCATTTT | CAWSVQGLRGGYSNQPQHF
- | TRBJ2-7 | TRBD2 | TRBV28 | TGTGCCAGCACCCCGACTAGCGGTCCCTACGAACAGTACTTC | CASTPTSGPYEQYF
- | TRBJ1-5 | - | TRBV7-2 | TGTGCCAGCAGCTACTCCCGGGGAGGTAATCAGCCCCAGCATTTT | CASSYSRGGNQPQHF